Shown below are 30 T cell receptor beta chains from a single sample sequenced in a study of regulatory T cells in long-lasting Graves disease. The time point denotes: newly diagnosed GD, antithyroid drugs for less than 3 months. The authors made the TCR library using RNA they extracted from PBMCs. Construction of the TCR beta libraries employed iRepertoire HTBI primers in conjunction with Arm-PCR of CDR3 regions. One entry per CDR3 protein results from TCRdb running MiXCR on the multiplex PCR reads. The sample holds about 400,000 distinct CDR3 sequences, 15% to 17% seen once. The material was peripheral blood mononuclear cells (PBMCs), obtained at new diagnosis, from a patient treated with antithyroid drugs. The receptors were gathered from a female donor with Graves disease.

Note on this clonotype: One junction end does not reproduce the germline sequence, and a read error may be involved. The chain links TRBV7-9 to TRBJ2-1; maybe TRBD2 (5 bases). Germline CDR1 is SEHNR and CDR2 is FQNEAQ (reference sequence). The CDR3 totals 13 residues. CDR3 loop: CASTTGSYSEQFF. In nucleotides, the CDR3 is TGTGCCAGCACCACGGGGTCCTACAGTGAGCAGTTCTTC.

This clonotype was recorded at least ten times. V gene TRBV30 combines with J gene TRBJ1-4; D call uncertain. The germline V and J ends were trimmed by 5 bases and 4 bases, with 11 bases remaining between them. This CDR3 comprises 13 residues. Germline-derived CDR1 and CDR2 are GTSNPN and SVGIG (reference sequence). CDR3 bases: TGTGCCTGGGGGTACGATATTAATGAAAAACTGTTTTTT. Its translation: CAWGYDINEKLFF.

Many counts were recorded for this clonotype. The J gene is TRBJ2-1, the V gene TRBV11-2; 10 nucleotides match TRBD2. CDR1 SGHAT and CDR2 FQNNGV come from the germline V gene. V was pared by 5 bases and J by 4 bases, with 8 bases of the junction left unmatched. The CDR3 runs to 16 residues. The chain's CDR3 is CASSLSGRAGYNEQFF. The CDR3 coding sequence is TGTGCCAGCAGCCTCAGCGGGAGGGCCGGTTACAATGAGCAGTTCTTC.

CDR3 in amino acids: CARMPALWTGRKNQPQHF. The CDR3 DNA follows: TGTGCCAGAATGCCGGCCCTCTGGACAGGGAGGAAAAATCAGCCCCAGCATTTT. V is TRBV6-4 and J is TRBJ1-5; 8 bases are a match to TRBD1. V shed 9 bases, J shed 4 bases, and the junction held 20 bases outside the gene matches. The CDR3 is 18 residues long. Germline V lookup: CDR1 MRHNA, CDR2 SNTAGT.

This clonotype was recorded a few times. V usage is TRBV5-1 and J usage is TRBJ2-3; D is undetermined. The CDR3 runs to 14 residues. Trimming cost V 0 bases and J 1 base, with 6 bases left between them. CDR1 is SGHRS, CDR2 YFSETQ, per germline. CDR3 coding DNA: TGCGCCAGCAGCTTGGATTCCCGCACAGATACGCAGTATTTT. Protein sequence: CASSLDSRTDTQYF.

This clonotype has a handful of counts. The J gene is TRBJ2-3, the V gene TRBV4-1; TRBD1 matches at 8 bases. Trimming at V came to 1 base and at J to 0 bases, leaving 9 bases not matched to a gene. The CDR3 loop spans 18 amino acids. The germline CDR1 and CDR2 sequences are MGHRA and YSYEKL. CDR3 in amino acids: CASSQVMNRGFSTDTQYF. The CDR3 DNA reads TGCGCCAGCAGCCAAGTTATGAACAGGGGGTTTAGCACAGATACGCAGTATTTT.

A note on this clonotype: One junction end does not reproduce the germline sequence, and a read error may be involved. The chain combines TRBV27 with TRBJ2-7; possible D gene TRBD2, 6 bases. The CDR3 extends over 16 amino acids. From germline, CDR1 is MNHEY and CDR2 SMNVEV (reference sequence). CDR3 DNA sequence: TGTGCCAGCAGTTCCCCGGCAGGAGGGCCTTCCTACGAGCAGCACTTC. Its protein product is CASSSPAGGPSYEQHF.

This clonotype was observed many times. This chain connects TRBV20-1 to TRBJ2-3; TRBD2 aligns across 12 bases. Trimming at V came to 0 bases and at J to 3 bases, leaving 7 bases not matched to a gene. Germline V lookup: CDR1 DFQATT, CDR2 SNEGSKA (reference sequence). The CDR3 contains 17 residues. This chain's CDR3 is CSARDPLAGGRTDTQYF. CDR3 in DNA: TGCAGTGCTAGAGATCCCCTAGCGGGGGGGCGGACAGATACGCAGTATTTT.

This clonotype was detected ten times or more. This chain connects TRBV13 to TRBJ1-1, with a tentative D call TRBD1 (6 bases). The V end was cut by 5 bases, the J end by 4 bases, with 17 bases between. The CDR3 is 15 residues long. CDR1 and CDR2 from the germline V gene are PRHDT and FYEKMQ (reference sequence). In DNA form, the CDR3 reads TGTGCCAGCAGCCAGGGGTGGGGGGAGGGCACTGAAGCTTTCTTT. This sequence encodes CASSQGWGEGTEAFF.

The J gene is TRBJ2-7, the V gene TRBV28; TRBD1 matches at 7 bases. The CDR3 covers 15 residues. Germline V gene data show CDR1 as MDHEN and CDR2 as SYDVKM. Trimming at V came to 4 bases and at J to 5 bases, leaving 11 bases not matched to a gene. The DNA for the CDR3 is TGTGCCAGCAGTTCCCCGACAGGGTCGAGGAACGAGCAGTACTTC. This gives the protein CASSSPTGSRNEQYF.

This clonotype was observed a handful of times. The V gene is TRBV4-2, the J gene TRBJ2-1, with D perhaps TRBD2 (6 bases). Deletions cut 1 base from V and 0 bases from J, with 10 bases between. Germline V lookup: CDR1 LGHNA, CDR2 YNFKEQ. CDR3 length: 16 amino acids. The CDR3 region is CASSQALASSYNEQFF. The CDR3 DNA reads as TGTGCCAGCAGCCAAGCCCTAGCGAGCTCCTACAATGAGCAGTTCTTC.

This clonotype was observed a handful of times. The chain links TRBV5-1 to TRBJ1-1; D is possibly TRBD1 (5 bases). Germline V gene sequence: CDR1 SGHRS, CDR2 YFSETQ. Trimming removed 6 bases from V and 2 bases from J, with 11 bases in between. This CDR3 is 13 amino acids long. CDR3 region: CASTNTGNTEAFF. CDR3 coding DNA: TGCGCCAGCACGAACACAGGCAACACTGAAGCTTTCTTT. Variable domain in full (rest from reference TRBV5-1 and TRBJ1-1): KAGVTQTPRYLIKTRGQQVTLSCSPISGHRSVSWYQQTPGQGLQFLFEYFSETQRNKGNFPGRFSGRQFSNSRSEMNVSTLELGDSALYLCASTNTGNTEAFFGQGTRLTVV.

At least ten counts were recorded for this clonotype. The rearrangement links TRBV20-1 to TRBJ1-2; 9 bases line up with TRBD1. The CDR3 covers 16 residues. Trimming removed 6 bases from V and 4 bases from J; junction bases left unmatched: 15. From germline, CDR1 is DFQATT and CDR2 SNEGSKA (reference sequence). The CDR3 DNA sequence: TGCAGTGCGTTTTCGAGGAGGACAGGGGCTGGCTATGGCTACACCTTC. Translated, it gives CSAFSRRTGAGYGYTF.

At least ten counts were recorded for this clonotype. The rearrangement joins TRBV12-3 or TRBV12-4 to TRBJ2-1; no clear D. There are 19 residues in the CDR3. V gave up 1 base and J gave up 2 bases, with 21 bases separating them. The CDR3 loop reads CASSLVSHLELIPYNEQFF. DNA of the CDR3: TGTGCCAGCAGTTTAGTCTCCCACCTAGAGCTTATCCCCTACAATGAGCAGTTCTTC.

This clonotype was counted many times. The chain is built from TRBV5-6 and TRBJ2-2; 7 bases match TRBD1. This CDR3 contains 13 residues. Germline CDR1 SGHDT, CDR2 YYEEEE. V lost 4 bases, J lost 7 bases, and 4 bases stayed unmatched. The CDR3 nucleotides read TGTGCCAGCAGCGGGACAGCCCACGGGGAGCTGTTTTTT. Protein product: CASSGTAHGELFF.

The table lists this clonotype with a few counts. The junction does not match germline at one end; this may be a read error. The chain is built from TRBV2 and TRBJ1-1, with a possible D match to TRBD1 (6 bases). The CDR3 has 13 residues. The germline gives CDR1 SNHLY, CDR2 FYNNEI. Here the CDR3 reads CAGRGWGPPEAFF. CDR3 DNA sequence: TGTGCCGGCAGAGGGTGGGGGCCACCTGAAGCTTTCTTT.

This clonotype was recorded at least ten times. The genes are TRBV29-1 and TRBJ2-3; 7 nucleotides match TRBD2. V shed 7 bases and J 0 bases; nucleotides not matched to a gene: 4. Germline V gene sequence: CDR1 SQVTM, CDR2 ANQGSEA. The CDR3 sequence is 13 residues long. The CDR3 reads CSGLAASTDTQYF. The CDR3 DNA reads TGCAGCGGCCTAGCGGCTAGCACAGATACGCAGTATTTT.

This clonotype was seen repeatedly, ten times or more. This rearrangement joins TRBV28 to TRBJ2-3, with 10 nucleotides matching TRBD2. The V and J ends lost 5 bases and 1 base, in that order; junction bases with no gene match: 6. CDR1 MDHEN and CDR2 SYDVKM come from the germline V gene. The length of the CDR3 is 16 residues. The CDR3 DNA reads as TGTGCCAGCAGTAAGATAGCGGGAGGTGGCACAGATACGCAGTATTTT. Its translation: CASSKIAGGGTDTQYF. The full variable domain, its missing parts supplied by reference TRBV28 and TRBJ2-3, is DVKVTQSSRYLVKRTGEKVFLECVQDMDHENMFWYRQDPGLGLRLIYFSYDVKMKEKGDIPEGYSVSREKKERFSLILESASTNQTSMYLCASSKIAGGGTDTQYFGPGTRLTVL.

In this sample, this clonotype turned up a few times. The chain joins TRBV5-1 to TRBJ2-7; a possible D gene is TRBD1 (6 bases). Germline loops: CDR1 SGHRS, CDR2 YFSETQ. The CDR3 covers 16 residues. V gave up 4 bases and J gave up 2 bases, with 19 bases separating them. As DNA, the CDR3 is TGCGCCAGCAGCCCAAGACCGGGACATACAACCTACGAGCAGTACTTC. Protein: CASSPRPGHTTYEQYF.

This clonotype was detected ten times or more. The chain employs TRBV3-1 and TRBJ1-5; D is uncertain. The CDR3 sequence is 13 residues long. The germline gives CDR1 LGHDT, CDR2 YNNKEL (reference sequence). Trimming took off 4 bases at V and 3 bases at J, with 7 bases between the two ends. The CDR3: CASSPGLNQPQHF. CDR3 sequence (DNA): TGTGCCAGCAGCCCTGGCCTCAATCAGCCCCAGCATTTT.

This clonotype was observed at least ten times. This rearrangement joins TRBV11-2 to TRBJ1-2, with D perhaps matching TRBD1 (6 bases). CDR1 SGHAT and CDR2 FQNNGV come from the germline V gene. V lost 2 bases and J lost 8, with 12 bases in between. The CDR3 has 13 amino acids. CDR3 loop: CASSLNRGLGYTF. CDR3 DNA: TGTGCCAGCAGCTTAAATCGGGGGCTCGGCTACACCTTC.

This chain uses TRBV4-1 with TRBJ1-1, with D unclear. Between the trimmed V and J ends, which lost 1 base and 0 bases, there was a span of 6 bases. The CDR3 consists of 14 residues. CDR1 and CDR2 from the germline V gene are MGHRA and YSYEKL. CDR3 loop: CASSQVQLNTEAFF. As DNA, the CDR3 is TGCGCCAGCAGCCAAGTGCAGTTGAACACTGAAGCTTTCTTT.

The table lists this clonotype with many counts. The gene calls are TRBV7-2 and TRBJ2-3; 9 nucleotides align to TRBD2. J was trimmed by 6 bases and V by 2 bases; bases with no gene match: 21. The CDR3 is 20 amino acids. CDR1 and CDR2 from the germline V gene are SGHTA and FQGNSA. CDR3 in DNA: TGTGCCAGCAGCTTATTATCGTGGGGGCGGGGGGGCCTTATGTCGGATACGCAGTATTTT. Its protein product is CASSLLSWGRGGLMSDTQYF.

In its sample, this clonotype was seen many times. The rearrangement links TRBV5-5 to TRBJ1-2, with D perhaps TRBD1 (5 bases). The CDR3 spans 17 residues. Germline CDR1 SGHKS, CDR2 YYEKEE (reference sequence). Trimming removed 3 bases at V and 6 bases at J, with 24 bases between. The CDR3 protein is CASSSPYPRVMADGYTF. The DNA of the CDR3 is TGTGCCAGCAGCTCGCCCTACCCCAGGGTTATGGCGGATGGCTACACCTTC.

This clonotype came up many times. The chain joins TRBV10-3 to TRBJ2-7; D ambiguous. The CDR3 has 13 amino acids. V was trimmed by 8 bases and J by 1 base, leaving 12 bases between them. Germline V gives CDR1 ENHRY, CDR2 SYGVKD. The CDR3 DNA reads TGTGCCATCGGCACCGAGCCGTCCTACGAGCAGTACTTC. It codes for CAIGTEPSYEQYF.

The V call is TRBV6-2 or TRBV6-3, the J call TRBJ2-1; possibly TRBD1 or TRBD2 for D (5 bases each). The germline gives CDR1 MNHEY, CDR2 SVGEGT. V lost 7 bases to trimming and J lost 14 bases, with 18 bases between them. CDR3 length equals 12 residues. CDR3 residues: CASNNRDREKFF. Written as DNA, the CDR3 is TGTGCCAGCAATAACCGGGACCGGGAAAAGTTCTTC.

For this clonotype: A read error may explain this, as a much larger clone is one base away. This chain joins TRBV7-3 and TRBJ2-1, with D uncertain. Germline V gives CDR1 SGHTA, CDR2 FQGTGA. The CDR3 is 11 amino acids. The CDR3, as DNA: TGTGCCAACAGCCAATATCAAGAGCAGTTCTTC. Amino acids: CANSQYQEQFF.

The chain joins TRBV28 to TRBJ2-7; D possibly uses TRBD1 or TRBD2 (5 bases each). CDR1 and CDR2 from the germline V gene are MDHEN and SYDVKM. The CDR3 totals 16 residues. With 4 bases removed from V and 0 bases from J, the gap between germline ends came to 16 bases. CDR3: CASSWLKGSASYEQYF. CDR3 nucleotide sequence: TGTGCCAGCAGTTGGCTTAAGGGGAGTGCCTCCTACGAGCAGTACTTC.

There are many counts of this clonotype. This chain connects TRBV7-2 to TRBJ2-3, with D maybe TRBD1 (5 bases). Trimming removed 5 bases at V and 2 bases at J, with 11 bases between. Germline V lookup: CDR1 SGHTA, CDR2 FQGNSA. CDR3 length: 14 amino acids. The chain's CDR3 is CASSQDSFTDTQYF. DNA of the CDR3: TGTGCCAGCAGCCAAGACAGTTTCACAGATACGCAGTATTTT.

This clonotype was recorded a few times. The chain uses TRBV7-9 and TRBJ1-4, with D unresolved. Germline lookup yields CDR1 SEHNR and CDR2 FQNEAQ (reference sequence). This CDR3 spans 19 amino acids. Trimming took off 0 bases at V and 0 bases at J, with 17 bases between the two ends. The CDR3 bases are TGTGCCAGCAGCTTAGCAAGACACCTGGGTCGCCCAACTAATGAAAAACTGTTTTTT. Its translation: CASSLARHLGRPTNEKLFF.